What follows is one T cell receptor (beta chain) and its context. The data were obtained in a study of tumor-infiltrating lymphocytes in oesophageal squamous cell carcinoma. TCRdb independently ran MiXCR on the PCR reads; one entry per CDR3 protein. This table has roughly 16,000 distinct CDR3 sequences, 45% to 55% appearing once. This CDR3 has 16 amino acids. Germline lookup yields CDR1 SGHVS and CDR2 FNYEAQ. The chain joins TRBV7-6 to TRBJ2-7; 8 bases fit TRBD1. The J call may be incorrect, as the DNA end agrees better with TRBJ1-2. The sequenced material came from esophageal tumor tissue. The receptor was isolated from a male donor with esophageal squamous cell carcinoma. DNA for the CDR3: TGTGCCAGCAGCTTAGACTTCCCGGACAGGGTTCGAGGCTACACCTTC. It encodes CASSLDFPDRVRGYTF.